This T cell receptor (beta chain) originates from a study of blood T cell repertoires in COVID-19. How the authors handled the data: Reference gene primer amplification gave estimated nucleated cell counts. Generated by immunoSEQ multiplex PCR, the TCRdb table keeps only in-frame clones and is missing some. The V and J calls and the clone size are those of that table, but D and trimming were determined from the DNA. The data hold about 49,000 clones, with approximately 90% observed a single time. This clone has a single count. The CDR3 loop spans 17 amino acids. Looked up from germline, CDR1 is SGHTA and CDR2 is FQGTGA. V trimming: 1 base; J trimming: 5 bases; junction bases outside the gene matches: 8.

This sequence was found in a man aged 40-50 years with active COVID-19. The chain links TRBV7-3 to TRBJ2-1; 10 nucleotides agree with TRBD2. The sequencing sample was made of peripheral blood. The CDR3 reads CASSLNPASGSNNEQFF. Here the CDR3 DNA reads TGTGCCAGCAGCTTAAACCCCGCTAGCGGGAGCAACAATGAGCAGTTCTTC.